Below, one T cell receptor beta chain is given with its context. The sample comes from a study of regulatory T cells in long-lasting Graves disease. Time point: persistent/refractory GD, antithyroid drugs over 5 years with positive TRAb. PBMC RNA was the source of the TCR library. A volume of 7 to 9.5 milliliters of peripheral blood was collected in EDTA tubes. V was cut by 5 bases and J by 8 bases, with 21 bases left in between. Germline V lookup: CDR1 SNHLY, CDR2 FYNNEI. The CDR3 totals 15 residues. Both iRepertoire HTBI primers and Arm-PCR of CDR3 regions were used to build the TCR beta libraries. TCRdb ran MiXCR on the multiplex PCR reads and lists one entry per CDR3 protein. The table includes roughly 450,000 distinct CDR3 sequences, less than 25% detected once.

The chain carries TRBV2 and TRBJ1-2, with a tentative D call TRBD1 (5 bases). The sequenced sample was peripheral blood mononuclear cells (PBMCs), obtained when the disease was refractory, from a patient treated with antithyroid drugs. The clonotype was recovered from a female donor with Graves disease. CDR3 protein: CASSTNPGTSEGYTF. The CDR3 DNA is TGTGCCAGCAGTACCAACCCCGGGACCTCGGAAGGCTACACCTTC. The full variable domain, its missing parts supplied by reference TRBV2 and TRBJ1-2, is EPEVTQTPSHQVTQMGQEVILRCVPISNHLYFYWYRQILGQKVEFLVSFYNNEISEKSEIFDDQFSVERPDGSNFTLKIRSTKLEDSAMYFCASSTNPGTSEGYTFGSGTRLTVV.